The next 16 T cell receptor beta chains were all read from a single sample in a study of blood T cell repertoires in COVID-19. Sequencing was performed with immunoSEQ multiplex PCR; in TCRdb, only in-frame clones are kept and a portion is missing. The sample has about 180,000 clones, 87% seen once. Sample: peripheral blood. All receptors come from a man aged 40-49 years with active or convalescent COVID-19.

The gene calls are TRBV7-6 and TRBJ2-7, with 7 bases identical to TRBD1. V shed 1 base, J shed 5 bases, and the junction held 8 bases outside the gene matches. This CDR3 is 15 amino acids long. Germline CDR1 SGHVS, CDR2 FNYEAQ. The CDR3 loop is CASSLGTGSSDEQYF. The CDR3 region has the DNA TGTGCCAGCAGCTTAGGGACAGGCTCTTCGGACGAGCAGTACTTC.

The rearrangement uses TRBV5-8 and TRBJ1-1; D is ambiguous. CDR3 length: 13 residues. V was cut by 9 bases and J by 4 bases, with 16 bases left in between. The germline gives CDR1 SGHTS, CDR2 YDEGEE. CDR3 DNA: TGTGCCACAACCTTTGTTTCGGGCACTGAAGCTTTCTTT. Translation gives CATTFVSGTEAFF.

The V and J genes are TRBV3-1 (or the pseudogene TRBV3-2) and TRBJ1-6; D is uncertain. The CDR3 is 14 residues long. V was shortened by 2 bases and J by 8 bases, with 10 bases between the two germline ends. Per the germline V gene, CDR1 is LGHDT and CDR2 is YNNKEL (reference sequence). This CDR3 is CASSQSQDYSPLHF. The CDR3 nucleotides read TGTGCCAGCAGCCAAAGTCAGGATTATTCACCCCTCCACTTT.

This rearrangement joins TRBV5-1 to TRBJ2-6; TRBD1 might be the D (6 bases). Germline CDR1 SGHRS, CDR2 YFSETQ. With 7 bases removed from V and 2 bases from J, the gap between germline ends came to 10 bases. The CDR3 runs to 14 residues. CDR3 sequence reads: CASGEGAGANVLTF. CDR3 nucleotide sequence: TGCGCCAGCGGAGAGGGGGCTGGGGCCAACGTCCTGACTTTC.

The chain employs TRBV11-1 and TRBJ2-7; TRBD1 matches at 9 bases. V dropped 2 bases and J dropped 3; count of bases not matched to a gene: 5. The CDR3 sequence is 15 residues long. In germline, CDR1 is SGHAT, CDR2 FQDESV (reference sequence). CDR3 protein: CASSLLGQGRYEQYF. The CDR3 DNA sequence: TGTGCCAGCAGCTTATTGGGACAGGGTCGCTACGAGCAGTACTTC.

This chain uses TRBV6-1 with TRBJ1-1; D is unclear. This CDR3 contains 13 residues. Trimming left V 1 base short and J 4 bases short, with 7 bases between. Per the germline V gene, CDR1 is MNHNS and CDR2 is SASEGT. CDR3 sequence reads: CASSEVPSTEAFF. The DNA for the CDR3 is TGTGCCAGCAGTGAAGTGCCGAGCACTGAAGCTTTCTTT.

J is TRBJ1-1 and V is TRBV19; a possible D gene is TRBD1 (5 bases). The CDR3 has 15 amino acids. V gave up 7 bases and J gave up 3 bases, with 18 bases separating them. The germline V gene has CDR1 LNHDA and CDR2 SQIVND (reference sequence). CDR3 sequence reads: CASIDWTKGDTEAFF. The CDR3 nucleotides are TGTGCCAGTATTGACTGGACGAAAGGGGACACTGAAGCTTTCTTT.

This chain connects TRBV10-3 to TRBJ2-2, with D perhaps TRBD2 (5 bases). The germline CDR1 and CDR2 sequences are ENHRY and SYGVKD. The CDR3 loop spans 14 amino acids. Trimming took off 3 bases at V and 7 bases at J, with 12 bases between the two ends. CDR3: CAISELAGGGELFF. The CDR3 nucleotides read TGTGCCATCAGTGAACTCGCGGGCGGCGGGGAGCTGTTTTTT.

CDR3 nucleotides: TGTGCCAGCTGCTCAGTTATGAACACTGAAGCTTTCTTT. It yields the protein CASCSVMNTEAFF. This rearrangement joins TRBV6-5 to TRBJ1-1; the D is unclear. Germline loops: CDR1 MNHEY, CDR2 SVGAGI. The CDR3 loop spans 13 amino acids. The V and J ends lost 8 bases and 0 bases respectively, with 10 bases between them.

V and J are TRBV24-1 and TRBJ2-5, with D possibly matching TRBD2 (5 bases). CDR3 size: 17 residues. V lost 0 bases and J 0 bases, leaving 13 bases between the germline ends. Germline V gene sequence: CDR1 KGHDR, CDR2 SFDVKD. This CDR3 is CATSDLGRGRNQETQYF. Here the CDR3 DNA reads TGTGCCACCAGTGATTTGGGGCGAGGGAGAAACCAAGAGACCCAGTACTTC.

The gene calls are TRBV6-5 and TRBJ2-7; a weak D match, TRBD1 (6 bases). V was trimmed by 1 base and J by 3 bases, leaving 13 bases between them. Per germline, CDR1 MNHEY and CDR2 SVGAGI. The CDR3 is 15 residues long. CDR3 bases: TGTGCCAGCAGTTACTACCTCGGACAGATCTACGAGCAGTACTTC. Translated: CASSYYLGQIYEQYF.

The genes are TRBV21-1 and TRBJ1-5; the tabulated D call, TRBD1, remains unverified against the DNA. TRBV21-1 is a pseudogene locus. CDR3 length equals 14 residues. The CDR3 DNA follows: TGTGCCAGCAGCAAGAGGGGGAAAAATCAGCCCCAGCATTTT. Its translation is CASSKRGKNQPQHF.

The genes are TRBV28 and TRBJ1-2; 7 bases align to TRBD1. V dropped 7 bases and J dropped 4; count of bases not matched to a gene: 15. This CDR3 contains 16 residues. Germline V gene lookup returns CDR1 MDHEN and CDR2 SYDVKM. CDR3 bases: TGTGCCAGCAATACGAGAGACCGGACAGGAGGCTATGGCTACACCTTC. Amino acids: CASNTRDRTGGYGYTF.

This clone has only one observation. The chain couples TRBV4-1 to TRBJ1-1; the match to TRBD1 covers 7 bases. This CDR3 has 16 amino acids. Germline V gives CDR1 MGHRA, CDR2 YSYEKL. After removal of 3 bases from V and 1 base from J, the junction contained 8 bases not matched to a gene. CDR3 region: CASSQRRTGENTEAFF. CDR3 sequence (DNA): TGCGCCAGCAGCCAGAGGCGGACAGGAGAGAACACTGAAGCTTTCTTT.

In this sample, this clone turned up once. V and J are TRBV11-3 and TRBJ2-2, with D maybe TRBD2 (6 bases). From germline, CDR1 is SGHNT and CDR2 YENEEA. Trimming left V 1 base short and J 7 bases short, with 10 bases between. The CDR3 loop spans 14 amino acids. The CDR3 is CASSLVAGNGELFF. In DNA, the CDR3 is TGTGCCAGCAGCTTAGTTGCGGGGAACGGGGAGCTGTTTTTT.

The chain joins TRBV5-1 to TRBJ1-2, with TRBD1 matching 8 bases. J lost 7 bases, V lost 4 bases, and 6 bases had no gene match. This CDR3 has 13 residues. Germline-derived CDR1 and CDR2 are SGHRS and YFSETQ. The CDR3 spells CASSPRTGTGYTF. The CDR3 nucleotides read TGCGCCAGCAGCCCCCGGACAGGGACTGGCTACACCTTC.